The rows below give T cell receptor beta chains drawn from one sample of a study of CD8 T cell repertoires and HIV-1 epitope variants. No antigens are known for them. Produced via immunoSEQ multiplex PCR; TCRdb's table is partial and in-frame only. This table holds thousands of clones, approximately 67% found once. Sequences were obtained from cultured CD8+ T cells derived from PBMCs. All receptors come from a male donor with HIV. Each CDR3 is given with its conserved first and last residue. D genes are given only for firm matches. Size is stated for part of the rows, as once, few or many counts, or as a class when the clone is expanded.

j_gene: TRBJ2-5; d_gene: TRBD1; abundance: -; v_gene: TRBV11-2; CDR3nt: TGTGCCAGCAGCCAGGGGACAGGGGCCCAAGAGACCCAGTACTTC; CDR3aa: CASSQGTGAQETQYF
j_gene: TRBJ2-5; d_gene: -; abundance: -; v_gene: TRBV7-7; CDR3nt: TGTGCCAGCAGCTTAGGTGGCCAGCAAGAGACCCAGTACTTC; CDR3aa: CASSLGGQQETQYF
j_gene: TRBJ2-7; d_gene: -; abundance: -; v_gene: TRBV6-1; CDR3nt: TGTGCCAGCAGTGAAGTGAGGGGTTACTCCTACGAGCAGTACTTC; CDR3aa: CASSEVRGYSYEQYF
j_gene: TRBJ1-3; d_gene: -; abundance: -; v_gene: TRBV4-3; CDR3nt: TGCGCCAGCAGCCAAGAAGAGGGGCTCTCTGGAAACACCATATATTTT; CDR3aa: CASSQEEGLSGNTIYF
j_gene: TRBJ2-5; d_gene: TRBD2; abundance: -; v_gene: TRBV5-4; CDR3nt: TGTGCCAGCAGCCAGCCCGGGACTACCAATGGAGAGACCCAGTACTTC; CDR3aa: CASSQPGTTNGETQYF
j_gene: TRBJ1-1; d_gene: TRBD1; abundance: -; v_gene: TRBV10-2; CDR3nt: TGCGCCACCAGCTTTGGGACAGTCGGGGGGCGGATGACCACTGAAGCTTTCTTT; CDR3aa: CATSFGTVGGRMTTEAFF
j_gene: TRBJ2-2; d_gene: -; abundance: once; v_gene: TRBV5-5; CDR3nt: TGTGCCAGCAGCTTTGAGACCTCTTCCAAGGGGGAGCTGTTTTTT; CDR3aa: CASSFETSSKGELFF
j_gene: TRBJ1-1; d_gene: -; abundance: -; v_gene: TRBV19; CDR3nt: TGTGCCAGTAGTATAGATCACACCCTTGAAGCTTTCTTT; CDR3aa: CASSIDHTLEAFF
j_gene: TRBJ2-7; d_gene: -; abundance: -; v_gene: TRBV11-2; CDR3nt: TGTGCCAGCAGCAGTGAGATAGGGAGCTCCTACGAGCAGTACTTC; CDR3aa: CASSSEIGSSYEQYF
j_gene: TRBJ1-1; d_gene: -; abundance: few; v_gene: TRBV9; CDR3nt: TGTGCCAGCAGCCCCTCCGGTGGCATCACTGAAGCTTTCTTT; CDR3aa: CASSPSGGITEAFF
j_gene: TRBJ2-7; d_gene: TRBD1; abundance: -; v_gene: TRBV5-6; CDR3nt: TGTGCCAGCAGCTTGGAGGGGGCAGCCTACGAGCAGTACTTC; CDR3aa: CASSLEGAAYEQYF
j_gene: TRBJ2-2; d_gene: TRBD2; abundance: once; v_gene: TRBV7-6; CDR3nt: TGTGCCAGCAGCCTGGGGACTAGCGGTGCCGGGGAGCTGTTTTTT; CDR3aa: CASSLGTSGAGELFF
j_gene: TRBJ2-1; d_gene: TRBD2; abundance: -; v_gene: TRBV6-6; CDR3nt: TGTGCCAGCAGCCCCCGGTATGCGGGGGGTGAAAATGAGCAGTTCTTC; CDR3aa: CASSPRYAGGENEQFF
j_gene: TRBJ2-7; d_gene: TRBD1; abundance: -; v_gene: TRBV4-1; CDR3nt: TGCGCCAGCAGCCAAGATCATAGGACAGGGGCTAAAGAGCAGTACTTC; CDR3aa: CASSQDHRTGAKEQYF
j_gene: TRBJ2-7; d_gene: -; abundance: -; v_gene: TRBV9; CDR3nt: TGTGCCAGCAGCGCGACGACAGACACCTACGAGCAGTACTTC; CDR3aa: CASSATTDTYEQYF
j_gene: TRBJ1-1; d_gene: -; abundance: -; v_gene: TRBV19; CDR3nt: TGTGCCAGTAGTATTGGGGGGATTCTTGCGAACACTGAAGCTTTCTTT; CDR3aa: CASSIGGILANTEAFF
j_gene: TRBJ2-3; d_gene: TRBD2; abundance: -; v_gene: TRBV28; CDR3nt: TGTGCCAGCAGTGGATTAGGCCACGGGGGGATATACACAGATACGCAGTATTTT; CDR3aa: CASSGLGHGGIYTDTQYF
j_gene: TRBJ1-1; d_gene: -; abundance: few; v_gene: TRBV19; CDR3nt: TGTGCCAGTAGTACCTGGGGATCCACTGAAGCTTTCTTT; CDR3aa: CASSTWGSTEAFF
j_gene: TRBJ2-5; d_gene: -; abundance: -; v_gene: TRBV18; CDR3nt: TGTGCCAGCTCACCAGGACTTTCCCAAGAGACCCAGTACTTC; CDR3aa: CASSPGLSQETQYF
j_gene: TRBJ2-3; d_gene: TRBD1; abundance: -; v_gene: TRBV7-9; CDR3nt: TGTGCCAGCAGCCCTCGACAGGGAAGGACAGATACGCAGTATTTT; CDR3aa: CASSPRQGRTDTQYF
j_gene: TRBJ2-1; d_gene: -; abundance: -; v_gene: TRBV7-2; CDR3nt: TGTGCCAGCAGCTTGGGTGTAGGGGCTCGAGAGCAGTTCTTC; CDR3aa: CASSLGVGAREQFF
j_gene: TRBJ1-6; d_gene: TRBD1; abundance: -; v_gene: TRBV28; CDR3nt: TGTGCCAGCAGTTTTGGCACGGGACAGTTTAATTCACCCCTCCACTTT; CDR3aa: CASSFGTGQFNSPLHF
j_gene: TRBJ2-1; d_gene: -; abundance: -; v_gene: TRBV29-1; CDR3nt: TGCAGCGTTGTAGCCGGGACTCCAGATGAGCAGTTCTTC; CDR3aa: CSVVAGTPDEQFF
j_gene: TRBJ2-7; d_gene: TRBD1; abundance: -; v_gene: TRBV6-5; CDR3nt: TGTGCCAGCAGCCGTTCAGGGGGCGCAAATTGGGAGCAGTACTTC; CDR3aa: CASSRSGGANWEQYF
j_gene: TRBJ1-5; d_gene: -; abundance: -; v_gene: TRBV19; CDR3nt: TGTGCCAGTAGTATGCGGGGGGCGAGACAGCCCCAGCATTTT; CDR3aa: CASSMRGARQPQHF
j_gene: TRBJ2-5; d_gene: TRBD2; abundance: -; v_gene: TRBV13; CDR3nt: TGTGCCAGCAGCGGCCGGGACTATGAGCGGCAGACCCAGTACTTC; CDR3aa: CASSGRDYERQTQYF
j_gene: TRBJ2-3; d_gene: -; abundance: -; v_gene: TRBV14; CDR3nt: TGTGCCAGCAGCCAAGAGGGGAGACAGAAGAGCACAGATACGCAGTATTTT; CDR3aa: CASSQEGRQKSTDTQYF